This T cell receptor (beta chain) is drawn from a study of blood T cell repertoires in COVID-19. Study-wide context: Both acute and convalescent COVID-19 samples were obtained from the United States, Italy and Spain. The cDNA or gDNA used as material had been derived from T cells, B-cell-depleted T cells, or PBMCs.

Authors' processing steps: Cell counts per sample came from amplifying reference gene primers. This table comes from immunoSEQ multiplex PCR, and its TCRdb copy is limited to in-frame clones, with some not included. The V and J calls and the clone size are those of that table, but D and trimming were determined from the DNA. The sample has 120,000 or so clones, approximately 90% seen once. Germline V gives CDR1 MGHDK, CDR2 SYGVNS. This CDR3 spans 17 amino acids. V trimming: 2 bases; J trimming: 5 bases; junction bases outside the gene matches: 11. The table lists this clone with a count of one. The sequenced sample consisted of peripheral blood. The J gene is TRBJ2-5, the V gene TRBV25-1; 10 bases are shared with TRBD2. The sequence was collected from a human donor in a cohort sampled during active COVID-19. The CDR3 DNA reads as TGTGCCAGCAGTGAACTAGCGGGAGCCCCCTCGGGCGAGACCCAGTACTTC. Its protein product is CASSELAGAPSGETQYF.